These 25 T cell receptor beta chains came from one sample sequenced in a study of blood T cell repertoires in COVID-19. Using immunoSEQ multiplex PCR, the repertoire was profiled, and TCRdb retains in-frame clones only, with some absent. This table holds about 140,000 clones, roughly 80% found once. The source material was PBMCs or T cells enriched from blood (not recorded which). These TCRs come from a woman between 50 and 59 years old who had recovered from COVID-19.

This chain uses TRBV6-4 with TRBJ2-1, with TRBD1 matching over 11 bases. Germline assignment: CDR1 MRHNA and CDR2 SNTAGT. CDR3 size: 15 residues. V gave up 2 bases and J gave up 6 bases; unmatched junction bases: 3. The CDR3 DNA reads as TGTGCCAGCAGTGACGGGGGGACAGGGGGCAATGAGCAGTTCTTC. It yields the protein CASSDGGTGGNEQFF.

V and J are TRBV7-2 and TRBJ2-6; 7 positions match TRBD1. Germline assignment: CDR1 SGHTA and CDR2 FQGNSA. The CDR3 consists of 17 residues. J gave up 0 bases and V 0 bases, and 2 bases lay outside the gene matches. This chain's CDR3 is CASSLAGTDSGANVLTF. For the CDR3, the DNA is TGTGCCAGCAGCTTAGCCGGGACAGACTCTGGGGCCAACGTCCTGACTTTC.

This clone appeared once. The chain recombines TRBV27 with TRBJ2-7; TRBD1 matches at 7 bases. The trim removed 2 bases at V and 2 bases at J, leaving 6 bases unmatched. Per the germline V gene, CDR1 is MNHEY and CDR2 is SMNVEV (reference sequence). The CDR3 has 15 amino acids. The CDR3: CASSLDRDAPYEQYF. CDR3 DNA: TGTGCCAGCAGTTTAGACAGGGATGCCCCCTACGAGCAGTACTTC.

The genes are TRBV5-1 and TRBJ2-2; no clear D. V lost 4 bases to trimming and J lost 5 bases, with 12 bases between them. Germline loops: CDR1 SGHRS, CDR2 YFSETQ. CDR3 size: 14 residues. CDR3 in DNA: TGCGCCAGCAGCCCCTGGCGGAATACCGGGGAGCTGTTTTTT. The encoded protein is CASSPWRNTGELFF.

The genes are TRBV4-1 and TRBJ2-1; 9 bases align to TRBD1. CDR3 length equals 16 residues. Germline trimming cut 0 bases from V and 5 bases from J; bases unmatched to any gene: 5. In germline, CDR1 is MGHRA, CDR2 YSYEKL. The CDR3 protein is CASSQDGGQGNNEQFF. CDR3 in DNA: TGCGCCAGCAGCCAAGATGGGGGACAGGGTAACAATGAGCAGTTCTTC.

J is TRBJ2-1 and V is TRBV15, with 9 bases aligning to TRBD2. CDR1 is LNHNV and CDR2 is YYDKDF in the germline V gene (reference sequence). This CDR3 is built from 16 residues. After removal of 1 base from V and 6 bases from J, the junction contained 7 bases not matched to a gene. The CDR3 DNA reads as TGTGCCACCAGCAGAGCACCAGCGGGGGGCTTCAATGAGCAGTTCTTC. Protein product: CATSRAPAGGFNEQFF.

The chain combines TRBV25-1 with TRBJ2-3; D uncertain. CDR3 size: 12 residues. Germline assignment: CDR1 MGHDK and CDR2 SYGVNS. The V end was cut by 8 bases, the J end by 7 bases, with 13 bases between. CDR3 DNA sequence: TGTGCCAGCGCACCCAGGCAGTATACGCAGTATTTT. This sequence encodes CASAPRQYTQYF.

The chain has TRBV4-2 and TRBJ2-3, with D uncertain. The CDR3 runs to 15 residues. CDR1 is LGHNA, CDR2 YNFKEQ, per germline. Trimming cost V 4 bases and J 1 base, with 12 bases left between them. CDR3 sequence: CASSPGSLGTDTQYF. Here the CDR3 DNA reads TGTGCCAGCAGCCCCGGAAGTCTAGGCACAGATACGCAGTATTTT.

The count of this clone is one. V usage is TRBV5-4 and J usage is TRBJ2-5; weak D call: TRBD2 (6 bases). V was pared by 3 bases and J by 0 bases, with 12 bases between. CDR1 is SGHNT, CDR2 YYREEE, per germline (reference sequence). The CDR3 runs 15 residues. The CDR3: CASSSGGVYQETQYF. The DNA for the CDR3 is TGTGCCAGCAGCTCAGGAGGGGTGTACCAAGAGACCCAGTACTTC.

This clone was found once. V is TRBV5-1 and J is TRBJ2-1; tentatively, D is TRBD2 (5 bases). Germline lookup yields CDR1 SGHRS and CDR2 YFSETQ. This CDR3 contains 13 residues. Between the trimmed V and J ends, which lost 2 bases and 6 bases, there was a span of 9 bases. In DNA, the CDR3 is TGCGCCAGCAGCTTTACCGGGGTCAATGAGCAGTTCTTC. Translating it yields CASSFTGVNEQFF.

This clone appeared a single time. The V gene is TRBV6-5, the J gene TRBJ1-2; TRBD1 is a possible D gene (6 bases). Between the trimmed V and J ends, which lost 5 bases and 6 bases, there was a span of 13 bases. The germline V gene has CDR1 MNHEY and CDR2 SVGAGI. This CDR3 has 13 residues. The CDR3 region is CASSKQGGHGYTF. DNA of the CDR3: TGTGCCAGCAGTAAACAGGGTGGCCATGGCTACACCTTC.

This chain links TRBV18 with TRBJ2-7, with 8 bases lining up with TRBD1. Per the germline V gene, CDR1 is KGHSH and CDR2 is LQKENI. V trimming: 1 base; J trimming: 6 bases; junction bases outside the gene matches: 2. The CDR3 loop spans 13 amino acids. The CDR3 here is CASSPRDRSEQYF. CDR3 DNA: TGTGCCAGCTCACCACGGGACAGGAGCGAGCAGTACTTC.

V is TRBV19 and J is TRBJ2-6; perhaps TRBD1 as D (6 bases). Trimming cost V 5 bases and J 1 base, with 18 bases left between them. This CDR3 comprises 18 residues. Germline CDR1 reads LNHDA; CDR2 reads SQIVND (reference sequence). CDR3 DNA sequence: TGTGCCAGTAGTCTACTAGGGCAGGGGCCATCTGGGGCCAACGTCCTGACTTTC. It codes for CASSLLGQGPSGANVLTF. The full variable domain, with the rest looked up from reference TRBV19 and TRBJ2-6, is DGGITQSPKYLFRKEGQNVTLSCEQNLNHDAMYWYRQDPGQGLRLIYYSQIVNDFQKGDIAEGYSVSREKKESFPLTVTSAQKNPTAFYLCASSLLGQGPSGANVLTFGAGSRLTVL.

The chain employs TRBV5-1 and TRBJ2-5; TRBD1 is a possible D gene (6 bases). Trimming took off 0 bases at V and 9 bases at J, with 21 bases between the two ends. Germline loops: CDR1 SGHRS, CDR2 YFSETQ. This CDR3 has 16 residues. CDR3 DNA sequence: TGCGCCAGCAGCTTGGCATGGGACACCCCGACGTTGGCCCAGTACTTC. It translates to CASSLAWDTPTLAQYF.

This CDR3 is CASSPQDRVGTFF. The CDR3 nucleotides are TGTGCCAGCAGCCCCCAGGACAGGGTAGGAACTTTCTTT. The V call is TRBV9, the J call TRBJ1-1; 8 nucleotides line up with TRBD1. The CDR3 consists of 13 residues. From germline, CDR1 is SGDLS and CDR2 YYNGEE. Germline trimming cut 4 bases from V and 12 bases from J; bases unmatched to any gene: 11.

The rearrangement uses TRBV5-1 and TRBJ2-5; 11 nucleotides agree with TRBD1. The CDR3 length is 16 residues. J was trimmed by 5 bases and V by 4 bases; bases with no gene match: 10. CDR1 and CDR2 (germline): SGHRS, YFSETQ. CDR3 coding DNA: TGCGCCAGCAGCCCCCGGACAGGGGGCACCGGGGAGACCCAGTACTTC. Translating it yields CASSPRTGGTGETQYF.

The DNA of the CDR3 is TGTGCCAGCTTTAGTTTTTATACTGAAGCTTTCTTT. This codes for CASFSFYTEAFF. This rearrangement joins TRBV6-5 to TRBJ1-1; D gene unclear. Germline CDR1 MNHEY, CDR2 SVGAGI. This CDR3 has 12 residues. V was shortened by 8 bases and J by 5 bases, with 12 bases between the two germline ends.

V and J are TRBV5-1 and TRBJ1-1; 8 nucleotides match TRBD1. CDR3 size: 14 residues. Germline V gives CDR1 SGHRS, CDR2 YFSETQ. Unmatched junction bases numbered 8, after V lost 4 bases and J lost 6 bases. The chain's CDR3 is CASSGNRGEAEAFF. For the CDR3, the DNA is TGCGCCAGCAGCGGAAACAGGGGGGAGGCTGAAGCTTTCTTT.

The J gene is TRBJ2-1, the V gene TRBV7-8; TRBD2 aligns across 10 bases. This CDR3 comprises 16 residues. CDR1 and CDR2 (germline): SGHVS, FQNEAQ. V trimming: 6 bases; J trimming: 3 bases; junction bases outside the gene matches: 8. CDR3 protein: CASRPNLAGDYNEQFF. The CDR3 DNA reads TGTGCCAGCAGACCTAATCTAGCGGGGGACTACAATGAGCAGTTCTTC.

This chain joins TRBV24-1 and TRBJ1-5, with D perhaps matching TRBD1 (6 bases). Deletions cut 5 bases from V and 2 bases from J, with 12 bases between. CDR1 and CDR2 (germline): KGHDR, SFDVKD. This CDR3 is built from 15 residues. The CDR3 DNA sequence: TGTGCCACCAGTGTAGCAGGGGCGGGCAATCAGCCCCAGCATTTT. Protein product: CATSVAGAGNQPQHF.

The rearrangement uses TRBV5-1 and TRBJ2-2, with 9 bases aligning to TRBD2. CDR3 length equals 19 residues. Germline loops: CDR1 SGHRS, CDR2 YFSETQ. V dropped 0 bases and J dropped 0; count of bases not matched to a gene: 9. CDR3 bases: TGCGCCAGCAGCTTGGTTCTCGGGCTAGCGGGGCCGAACACCGGGGAGCTGTTTTTT. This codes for CASSLVLGLAGPNTGELFF.

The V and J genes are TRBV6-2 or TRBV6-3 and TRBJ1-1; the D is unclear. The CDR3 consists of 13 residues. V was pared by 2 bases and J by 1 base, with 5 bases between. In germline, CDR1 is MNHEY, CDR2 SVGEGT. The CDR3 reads CASSYIQNTEAFF. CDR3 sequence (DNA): TGTGCCAGCAGTTACATTCAGAACACTGAAGCTTTCTTT.

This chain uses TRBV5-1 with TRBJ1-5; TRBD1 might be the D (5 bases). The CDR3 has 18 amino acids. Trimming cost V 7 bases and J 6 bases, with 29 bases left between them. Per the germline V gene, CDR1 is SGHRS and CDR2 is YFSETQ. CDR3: CASSFGISGGDGCQPQHF. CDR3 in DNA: TGCGCCAGCTCCTTCGGGATTTCTGGGGGGGATGGGTGTCAGCCCCAGCATTTT.

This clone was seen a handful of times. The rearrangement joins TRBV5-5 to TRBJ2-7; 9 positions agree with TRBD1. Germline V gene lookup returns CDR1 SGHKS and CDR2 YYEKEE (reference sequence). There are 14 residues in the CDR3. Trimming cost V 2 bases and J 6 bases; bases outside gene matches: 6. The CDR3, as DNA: TGTGCCAGCAGCTTTACAGGGGGCGCGATCGAGCAGTACTTC. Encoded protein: CASSFTGGAIEQYF.

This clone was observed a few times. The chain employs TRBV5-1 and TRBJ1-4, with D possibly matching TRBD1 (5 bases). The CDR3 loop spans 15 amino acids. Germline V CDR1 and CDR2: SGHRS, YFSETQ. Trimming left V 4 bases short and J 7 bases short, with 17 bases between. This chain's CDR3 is CASSPGGLMSEKLFF. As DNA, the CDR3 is TGCGCCAGCAGCCCGGGGGGACTAATGTCTGAAAAACTGTTTTTT.